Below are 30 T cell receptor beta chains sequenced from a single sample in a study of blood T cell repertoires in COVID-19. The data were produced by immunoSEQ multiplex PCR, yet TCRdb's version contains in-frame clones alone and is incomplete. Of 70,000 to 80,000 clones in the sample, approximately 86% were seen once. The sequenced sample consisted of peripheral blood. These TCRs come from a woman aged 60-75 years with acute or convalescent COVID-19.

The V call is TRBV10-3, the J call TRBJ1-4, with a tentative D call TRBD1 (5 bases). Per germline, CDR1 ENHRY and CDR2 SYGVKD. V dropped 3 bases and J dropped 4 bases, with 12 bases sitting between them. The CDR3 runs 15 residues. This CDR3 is CAISDQGGRNEKLFF. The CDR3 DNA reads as TGTGCCATCAGTGACCAGGGAGGCCGTAATGAAAAACTGTTTTTT.

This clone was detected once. CDR3 in amino acids: CASSFQRNYGYTF. The CDR3 DNA is TGTGCCAGCAGCTTTCAGCGAAACTATGGCTACACCTTC. The V call is TRBV13, the J call TRBJ1-2; no firm D call. This CDR3 comprises 13 residues. V lost 3 bases, J lost 2 bases, and 7 bases lay in between. The V gene's germline CDR1 is PRHDT and CDR2 FYEKMQ (reference sequence).

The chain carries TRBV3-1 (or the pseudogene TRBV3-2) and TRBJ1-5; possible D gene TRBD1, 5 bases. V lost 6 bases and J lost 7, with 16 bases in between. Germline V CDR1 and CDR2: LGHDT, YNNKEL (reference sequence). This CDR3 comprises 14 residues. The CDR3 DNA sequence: TGTGCCAGCAGTTTTCAGGGCGGTAAGCAGCCCCAGCATTTT. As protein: CASSFQGGKQPQHF.

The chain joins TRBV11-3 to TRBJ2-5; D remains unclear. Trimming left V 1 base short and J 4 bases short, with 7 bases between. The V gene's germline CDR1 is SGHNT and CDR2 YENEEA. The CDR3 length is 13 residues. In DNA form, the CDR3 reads TGTGCCAGCAGCTTAGCTAACCTAGAGACCCAGTACTTC. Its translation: CASSLANLETQYF.

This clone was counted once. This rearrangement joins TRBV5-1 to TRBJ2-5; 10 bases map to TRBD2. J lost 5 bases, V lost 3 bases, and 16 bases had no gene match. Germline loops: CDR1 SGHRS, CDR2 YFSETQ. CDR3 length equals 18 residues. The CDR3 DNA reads TGCGCCAGCAGCTCCAACTCCCTTTTTAGCGGGGGGCCGGAGACCCAGTACTTC. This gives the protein CASSSNSLFSGGPETQYF.

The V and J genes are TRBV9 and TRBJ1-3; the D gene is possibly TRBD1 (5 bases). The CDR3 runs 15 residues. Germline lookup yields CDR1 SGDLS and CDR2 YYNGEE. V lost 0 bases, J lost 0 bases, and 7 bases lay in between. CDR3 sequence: CASSVGGDSGNTIYF. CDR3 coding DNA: TGTGCCAGCAGCGTAGGGGGGGACTCTGGAAACACCATATATTTT.

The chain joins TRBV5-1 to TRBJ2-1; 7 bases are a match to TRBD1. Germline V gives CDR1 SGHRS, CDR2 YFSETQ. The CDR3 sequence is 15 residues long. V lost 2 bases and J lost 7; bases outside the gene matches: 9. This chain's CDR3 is CASSFNDRVGNEQFF. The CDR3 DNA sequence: TGCGCCAGCAGCTTTAATGACAGGGTTGGTAATGAGCAGTTCTTC.

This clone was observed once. CDR3 sequence reads: CASSMGTGMNTEAFF. The DNA for the CDR3 is TGTGCCAGTAGTATGGGTACAGGAATGAACACTGAAGCTTTCTTT. This chain uses TRBV19 with TRBJ1-1, with D possibly being TRBD1 (5 bases). The CDR3 sequence is 15 residues long. V lost 3 bases, J lost 0 bases, and 11 bases lay in between. CDR1 LNHDA and CDR2 SQIVND come from the germline V gene (reference sequence).

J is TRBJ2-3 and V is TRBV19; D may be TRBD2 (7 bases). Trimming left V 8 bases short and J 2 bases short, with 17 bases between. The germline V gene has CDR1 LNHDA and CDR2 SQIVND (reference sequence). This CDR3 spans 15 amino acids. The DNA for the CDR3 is TGTGCCAGTGCAATCGGGGGGCGATTCACAGATACGCAGTATTTT. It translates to CASAIGGRFTDTQYF. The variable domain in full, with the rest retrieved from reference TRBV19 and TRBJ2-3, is DGGITQSPKYLFRKEGQNVTLSCEQNLNHDAMYWYRQDPGQGLRLIYYSQIVNDFQKGDIAEGYSVSREKKESFPLTVTSAQKNPTAFYLCASAIGGRFTDTQYFGPGTRLTVL.

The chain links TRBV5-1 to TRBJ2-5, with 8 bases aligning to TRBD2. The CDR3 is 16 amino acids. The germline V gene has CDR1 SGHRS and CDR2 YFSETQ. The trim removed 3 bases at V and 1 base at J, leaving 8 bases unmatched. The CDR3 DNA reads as TGCGCCAGCAGCTCATTAGCGGGGAACACCCAAGAGACCCAGTACTTC. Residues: CASSSLAGNTQETQYF.

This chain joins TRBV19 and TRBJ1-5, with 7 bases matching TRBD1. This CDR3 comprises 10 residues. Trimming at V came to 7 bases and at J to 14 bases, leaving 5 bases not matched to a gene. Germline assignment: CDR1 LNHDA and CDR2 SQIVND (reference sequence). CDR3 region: CASKGGTEHF. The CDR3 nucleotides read TGTGCCAGTAAAGGGGGGACAGAGCATTTT.

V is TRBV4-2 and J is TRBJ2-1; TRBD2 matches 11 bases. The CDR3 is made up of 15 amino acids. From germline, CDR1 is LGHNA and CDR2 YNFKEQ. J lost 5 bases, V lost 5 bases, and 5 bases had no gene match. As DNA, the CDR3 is TGTGCCAGCAGCTTGGGACTAGCGGCCAACAATGAGCAGTTCTTC. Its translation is CASSLGLAANNEQFF.

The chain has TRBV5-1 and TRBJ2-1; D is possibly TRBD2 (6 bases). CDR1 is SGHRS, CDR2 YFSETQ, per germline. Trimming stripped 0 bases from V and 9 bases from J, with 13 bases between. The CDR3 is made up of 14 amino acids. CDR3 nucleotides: TGCGCCAGCAGCTTGGGACTAGAGGGGAGTGAGCAGTTCTTC. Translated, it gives CASSLGLEGSEQFF.

DNA of the CDR3: TGTGCCAGCAGCCAAGAACTAGCGAAAGATACGCAGTATTTT. The encoded protein is CASSQELAKDTQYF. This rearrangement joins TRBV3-1 (or the pseudogene TRBV3-2) to TRBJ2-3; 7 nucleotides match TRBD2. There are 14 residues in the CDR3. CDR1 and CDR2 from the germline V gene are LGHDT and YNNKEL (reference sequence). V gave up 0 bases and J gave up 5 bases; unmatched junction bases: 2.

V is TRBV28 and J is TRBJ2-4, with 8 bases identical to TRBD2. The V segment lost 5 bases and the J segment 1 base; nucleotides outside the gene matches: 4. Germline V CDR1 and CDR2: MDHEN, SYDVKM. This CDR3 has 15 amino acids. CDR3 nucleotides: TGTGCCAGCAGTCCCGGGGGGGACGCCAAAAACATTCAGTACTTC. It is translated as CASSPGGDAKNIQYF.

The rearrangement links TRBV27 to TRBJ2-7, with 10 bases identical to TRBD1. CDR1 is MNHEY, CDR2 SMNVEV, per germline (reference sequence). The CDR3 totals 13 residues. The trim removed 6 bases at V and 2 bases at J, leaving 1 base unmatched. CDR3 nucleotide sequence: TGTGCCAGCAGGGGGACAGGGGCCTACGAGCAGTACTTC. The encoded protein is CASRGTGAYEQYF.

The CDR3 region is CASSPPGAGASNTGELFF. The DNA for the CDR3 is TGCGCCAGCAGCCCGCCCGGGGCGGGGGCCTCGAACACCGGGGAGCTGTTTTTT. This chain uses TRBV5-1 with TRBJ2-2, with D maybe TRBD2 (7 bases). In germline, CDR1 is SGHRS, CDR2 YFSETQ. The germline V and J ends were trimmed by 4 bases and 0 bases, with 19 bases remaining between them. The CDR3 length is 18 residues.

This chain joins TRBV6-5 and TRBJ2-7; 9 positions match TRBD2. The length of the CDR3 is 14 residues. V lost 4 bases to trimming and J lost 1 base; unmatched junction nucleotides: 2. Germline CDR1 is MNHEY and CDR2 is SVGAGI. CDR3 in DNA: TGTGCCAGCAGTTTAGCGGGGGCATCCTACGAGCAGTACTTC. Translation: CASSLAGASYEQYF.

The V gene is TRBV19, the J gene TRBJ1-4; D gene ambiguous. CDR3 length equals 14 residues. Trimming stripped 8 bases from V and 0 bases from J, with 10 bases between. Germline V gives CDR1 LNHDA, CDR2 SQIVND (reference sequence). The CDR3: CASRGGATNEKLFF. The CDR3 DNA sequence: TGTGCCAGTCGAGGAGGCGCAACTAATGAAAAACTGTTTTTT.

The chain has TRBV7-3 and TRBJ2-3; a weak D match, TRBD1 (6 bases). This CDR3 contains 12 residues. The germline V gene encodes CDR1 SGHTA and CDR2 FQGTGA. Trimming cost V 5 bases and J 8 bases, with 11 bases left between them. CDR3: CASSPGEGTQYF. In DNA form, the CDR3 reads TGTGCCAGCAGCCCAGGGGAAGGTACGCAGTATTTT.

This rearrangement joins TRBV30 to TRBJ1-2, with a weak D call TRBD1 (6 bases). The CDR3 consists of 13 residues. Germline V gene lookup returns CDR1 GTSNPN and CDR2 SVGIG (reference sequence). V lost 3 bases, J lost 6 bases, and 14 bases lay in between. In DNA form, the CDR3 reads TGTGCCTGGAGGGAAACAGGGAGCCATGGCTACACCTTC. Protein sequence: CAWRETGSHGYTF.

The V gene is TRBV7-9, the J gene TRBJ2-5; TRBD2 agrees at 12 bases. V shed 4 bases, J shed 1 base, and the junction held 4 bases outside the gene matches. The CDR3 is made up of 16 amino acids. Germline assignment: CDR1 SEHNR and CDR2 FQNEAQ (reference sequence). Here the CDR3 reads CASSYPGLAGQETQYF. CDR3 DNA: TGTGCCAGCAGCTATCCGGGACTAGCGGGCCAAGAGACCCAGTACTTC.

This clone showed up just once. This chain's CDR3 is CASSSGQGGTGELFF. In DNA form, the CDR3 reads TGTGCCAGCAGTTCCGGACAGGGGGGCACCGGGGAGCTGTTTTTT. The rearrangement links TRBV6-5 to TRBJ2-2; 10 positions agree with TRBD1. The V gene's germline CDR1 is MNHEY and CDR2 SVGAGI. J gave up 4 bases and V 4 bases, and 3 bases lay outside the gene matches. The CDR3 contains 15 residues.

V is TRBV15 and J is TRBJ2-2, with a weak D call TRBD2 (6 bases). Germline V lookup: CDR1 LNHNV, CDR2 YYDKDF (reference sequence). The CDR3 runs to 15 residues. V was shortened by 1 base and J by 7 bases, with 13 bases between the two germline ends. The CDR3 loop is CATSRGDWDRGELFF. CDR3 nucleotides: TGTGCCACCAGCAGAGGGGACTGGGACCGCGGGGAGCTGTTTTTT. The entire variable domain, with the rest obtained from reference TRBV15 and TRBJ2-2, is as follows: DAMVIQNPRYQVTQFGKPVTLSCSQTLNHNVMYWYQQKSSQAPKLLFHYYDKDFNNEADTPDNFQSRRPNTSFCFLDIRSPGLGDTAMYLCATSRGDWDRGELFFGEGSRLTVL.

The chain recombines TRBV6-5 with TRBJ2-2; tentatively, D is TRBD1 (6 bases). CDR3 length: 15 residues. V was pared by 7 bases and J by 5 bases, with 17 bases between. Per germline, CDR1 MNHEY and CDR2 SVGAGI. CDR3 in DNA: TGTGCCAGCATGCTTCCGGACAGCTGGACCGGGGAGCTGTTTTTT. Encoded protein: CASMLPDSWTGELFF.

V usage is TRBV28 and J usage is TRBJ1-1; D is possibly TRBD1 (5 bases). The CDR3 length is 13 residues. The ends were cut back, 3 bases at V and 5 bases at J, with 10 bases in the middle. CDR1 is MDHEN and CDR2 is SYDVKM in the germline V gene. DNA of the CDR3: TGTGCCAGCAGTTTGCCGGGGGGAACTGAAGCTTTCTTT. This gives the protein CASSLPGGTEAFF.

CDR3 DNA: TGCGCCAGCAGCCCGACAGTGGAACAAGAGACCCAGTACTTC. It codes for CASSPTVEQETQYF. V gene TRBV5-1 combines with J gene TRBJ2-5; possibly TRBD1 for D (5 bases). The CDR3 sequence is 14 residues long. Germline loops: CDR1 SGHRS, CDR2 YFSETQ. V was trimmed by 4 bases and J by 2 bases, leaving 12 bases between them.

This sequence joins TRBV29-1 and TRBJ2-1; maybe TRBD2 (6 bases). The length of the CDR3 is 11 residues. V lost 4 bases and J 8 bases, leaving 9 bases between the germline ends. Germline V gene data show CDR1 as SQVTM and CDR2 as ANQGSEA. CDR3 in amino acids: CSVAGVDEQFF. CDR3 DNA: TGCAGCGTTGCGGGGGTGGATGAGCAGTTCTTC.

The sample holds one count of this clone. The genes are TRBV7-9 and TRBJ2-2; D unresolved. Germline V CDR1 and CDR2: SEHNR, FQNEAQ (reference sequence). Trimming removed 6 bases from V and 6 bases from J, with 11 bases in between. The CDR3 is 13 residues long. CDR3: CASSPLAAGELFF. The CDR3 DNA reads TGTGCCAGCAGTCCACTCGCGGCCGGGGAGCTGTTTTTT.

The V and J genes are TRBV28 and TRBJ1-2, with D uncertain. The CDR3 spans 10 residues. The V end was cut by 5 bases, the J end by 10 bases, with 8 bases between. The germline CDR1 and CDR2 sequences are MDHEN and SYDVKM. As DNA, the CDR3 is TGTGCCAGCAGTCACAGAAACTACACCTTC. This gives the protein CASSHRNYTF.